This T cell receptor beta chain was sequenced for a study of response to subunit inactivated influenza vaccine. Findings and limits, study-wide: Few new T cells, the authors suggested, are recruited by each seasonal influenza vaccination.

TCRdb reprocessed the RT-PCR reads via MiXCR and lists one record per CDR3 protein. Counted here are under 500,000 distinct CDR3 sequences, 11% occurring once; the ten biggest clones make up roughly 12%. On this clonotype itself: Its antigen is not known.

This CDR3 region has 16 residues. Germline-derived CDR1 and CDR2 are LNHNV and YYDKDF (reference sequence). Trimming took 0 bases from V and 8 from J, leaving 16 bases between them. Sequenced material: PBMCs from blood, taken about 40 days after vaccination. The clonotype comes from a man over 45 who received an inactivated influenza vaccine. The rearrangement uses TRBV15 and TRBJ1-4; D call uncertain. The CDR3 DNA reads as TGTGCCACCAGCAGAGAAGGTCCGGGATTAGGGGAAAAACTGTTTTTT. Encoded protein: CATSREGPGLGEKLFF.